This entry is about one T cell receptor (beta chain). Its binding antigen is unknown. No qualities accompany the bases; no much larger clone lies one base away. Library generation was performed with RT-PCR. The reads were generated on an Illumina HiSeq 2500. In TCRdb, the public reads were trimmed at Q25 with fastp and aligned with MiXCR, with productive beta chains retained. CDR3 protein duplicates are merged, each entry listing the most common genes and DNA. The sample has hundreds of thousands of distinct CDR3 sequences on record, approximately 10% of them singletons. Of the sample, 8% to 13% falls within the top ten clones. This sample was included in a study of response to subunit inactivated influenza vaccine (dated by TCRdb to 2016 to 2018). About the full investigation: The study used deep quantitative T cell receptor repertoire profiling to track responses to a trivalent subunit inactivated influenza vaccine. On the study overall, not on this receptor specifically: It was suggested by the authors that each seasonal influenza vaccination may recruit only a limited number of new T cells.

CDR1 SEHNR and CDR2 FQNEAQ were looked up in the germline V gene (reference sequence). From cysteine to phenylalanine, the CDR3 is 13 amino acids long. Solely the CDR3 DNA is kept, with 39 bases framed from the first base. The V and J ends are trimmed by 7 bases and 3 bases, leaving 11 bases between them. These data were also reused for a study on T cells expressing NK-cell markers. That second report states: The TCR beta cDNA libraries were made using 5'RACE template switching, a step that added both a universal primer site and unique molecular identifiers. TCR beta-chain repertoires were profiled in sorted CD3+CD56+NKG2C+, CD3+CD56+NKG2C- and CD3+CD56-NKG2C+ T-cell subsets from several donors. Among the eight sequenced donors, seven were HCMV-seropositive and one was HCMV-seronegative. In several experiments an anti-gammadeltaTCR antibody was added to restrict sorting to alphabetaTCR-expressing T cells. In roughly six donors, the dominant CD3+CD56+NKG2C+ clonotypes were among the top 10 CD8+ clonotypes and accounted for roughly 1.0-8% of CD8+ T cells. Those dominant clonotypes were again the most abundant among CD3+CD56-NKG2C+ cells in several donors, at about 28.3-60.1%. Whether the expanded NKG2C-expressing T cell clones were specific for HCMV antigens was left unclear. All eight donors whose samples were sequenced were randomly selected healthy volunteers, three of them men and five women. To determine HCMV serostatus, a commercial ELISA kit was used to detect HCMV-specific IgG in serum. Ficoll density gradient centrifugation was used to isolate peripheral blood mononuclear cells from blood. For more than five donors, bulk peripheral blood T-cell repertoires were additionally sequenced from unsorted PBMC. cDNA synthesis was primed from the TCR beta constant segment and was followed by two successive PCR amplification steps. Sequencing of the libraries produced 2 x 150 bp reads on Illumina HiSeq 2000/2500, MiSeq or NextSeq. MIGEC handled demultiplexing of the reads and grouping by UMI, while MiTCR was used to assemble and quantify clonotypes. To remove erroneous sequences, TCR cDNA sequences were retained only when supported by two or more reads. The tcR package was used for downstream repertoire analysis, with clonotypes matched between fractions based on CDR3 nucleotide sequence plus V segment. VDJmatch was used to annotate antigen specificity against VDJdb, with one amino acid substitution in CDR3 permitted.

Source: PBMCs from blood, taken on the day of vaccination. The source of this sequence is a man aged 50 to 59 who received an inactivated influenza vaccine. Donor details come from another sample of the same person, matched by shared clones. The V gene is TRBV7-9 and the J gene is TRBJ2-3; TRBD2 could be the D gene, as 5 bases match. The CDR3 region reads CASITTGTDTQYF. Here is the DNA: TGTGCCAGCATCACTACGGGGACAGATACGCAGTATTTT. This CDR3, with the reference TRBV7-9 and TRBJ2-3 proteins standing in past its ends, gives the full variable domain DTGVSQNPRHKITKRGQNVTFRCDPISEHNRLYWYRQTLGQGPEFLTYFQNEAQLEKSRLLSDRFSAERPKGSFSTLEIQRTEQGDSAMYLCASITTGTDTQYFGPGTRLTVL.